This TCR beta chain was documented in a study of T cell repertoires in cytomegalovirus infection. On the study more broadly: Public TCR beta signatures were indicative of both CMV infection and a matching HLA type. Study outcomes and limitations: Dominating the ex vivo response were TCR beta clonotypes that were CMV-specific and HLA-C-restricted.

On this clonotype: Its antigen remains unknown.

The germline V gene encodes CDR1 MNHNS and CDR2 SASEGT. CDR3 length equals 12 residues. The trim removed 8 bases at V and 6 bases at J, leaving 4 bases unmatched. TCRdb re-derived calls from the reads in MiXCR, one entry per CDR3 protein. Of 200,000 to 300,000 distinct CDR3 sequences listed, roughly 6.5% are singletons. This chain connects TRBV6-1 to TRBJ2-1; TRBD1 aligns across 7 bases. The TCR was taken from a human donor in good health (CMV status not recorded). Some clones in this sample may be carry-over from other donors' samples. Sample: PBMCs. The CDR3 loop is CASLGQSNEQFF. CDR3 nucleotide sequence: TGTGCCAGCTTGGGACAGTCCAATGAGCAGTTCTTC.